The rows below give T cell receptor beta chains drawn from one sample of a study of human T cells and chemical hapten exposure. Each CDR3 protein is one row after TCRdb ran MiXCR on the RACE reads. Of about 160,000 distinct CDR3 sequences listed, 28% are singletons. This material consisted of whole blood, taken in connection with sensitization to the hapten diphenylcyclopropenone (DPC). The receptors shown here come from a woman between 18 and 29 years old with alopecia areata. Some clones in this sample may be carry-over from other donors' samples. Both conserved end residues are part of each CDR3. The D gene is left open where the match is weak. For some rows the clone size is stated as once, few or many, or as a class when expanded; others skip it.

clone size	D gene	V gene	J gene	CDR3 protein	CDR3 DNA
few	TRBD1	TRBV7-8	TRBJ2-6	CASRSLGQVNSGANVLTF	TGTGCCAGCAGGTCGCTGGGACAGGTAAACTCTGGGGCCAACGTCCTGACTTTC
-	TRBD1	TRBV27	TRBJ2-4	CASSLDRGAKNIQYF	TGTGCCAGCAGTTTGGACAGGGGGGCCAAAAACATTCAGTACTTC
few	-	TRBV4-1	TRBJ1-4	CASSQDGTEDEKLFF	TGCGCCAGCAGCCAAGATGGGACGGAGGATGAAAAACTGTTTTTT
few	TRBD1	TRBV2	TRBJ2-6	CASSSQGSGSGANVLTF	TGTGCCAGCAGTTCACAGGGGTCGGGTTCTGGGGCCAACGTCCTGACTTTC
-	-	TRBV5-1	TRBJ1-1	CASSVRVNTEAFF	TGCGCCAGCAGTGTCCGGGTGAACACTGAAGCTTTCTTT
-	TRBD1	TRBV7-2	TRBJ2-4	CASSLGGQGQNIQYF	TGTGCCAGCAGCTTAGGGGGACAGGGTCAAAACATTCAGTACTTC
-	-	TRBV12-2	TRBJ1-1	CASRLALSSVTEAFF	TGTGCAAGTCGCTTAGCTCTCAGTTCCGTGACTGAAGCTTTCTTT
-	-	TRBV2	TRBJ1-5	CASSGIIQAQPQHF	TGTGCCAGCAGTGGGATCATACAGGCACAGCCCCAGCATTTT
-	-	TRBV15	TRBJ1-1	CATSRDRPPRAERSPEAFF	TGTGCCACCAGCAGAGATCGCCCTCCCCGGGCCGAGAGATCACCTGAAGCTTTCTTT
-	-	TRBV20-1	TRBJ1-1	CSAPILGNGTEAFF	TGCAGTGCTCCAATCTTGGGTAATGGCACTGAAGCTTTCTTT
-	TRBD1	TRBV30	TRBJ2-7	CAWSVRAGGPLSYEQYF	TGTGCCTGGAGTGTACGGGCAGGGGGCCCCCTTTCCTACGAGCAGTACTTC
-	-	TRBV6-2/TRBV6-3	TRBJ2-5	CAIGGEETQYF	TGTGCCATCGGAGGGGAGGAGACCCAGTACTTC
-	-	TRBV10-3	TRBJ2-3	CAISSPRQASTDTQYF	TGTGCCATCAGTTCCCCTCGACAGGCTAGCACAGATACGCAGTATTTT
-	TRBD2	TRBV7-9	TRBJ2-7	CASRSGTSGYEQYF	TGTGCCAGCAGGTCCGGGACTAGCGGGTACGAGCAGTACTTC
few	-	TRBV19	TRBJ2-2	CASSWHGELFF	TGTGCCAGTAGTTGGCACGGGGAGCTGTTTTTT
many	-	TRBV6-2/TRBV6-3	TRBJ1-2	CASSPSWTNNYGYTF	TGTGCCAGCAGTCCGTCATGGACGAATAACTATGGCTACACCTTC
-	-	TRBV5-1	TRBJ2-3	CASSEGRRSSSTDTQYF	TGCGCCAGCAGCGAGGGCAGGAGATCGAGTAGCACAGATACGCAGTATTTT
many	-	TRBV11-2	TRBJ1-2	CASSLNVNYGYTF	TGTGCCAGCAGCTTAAACGTTAACTATGGCTACACCTTC